The clone carrying this T cell receptor beta chain showed up just once. These data come from a study of T-cell reconstitution after alpha-beta-depleted transplantation in children. The CDR3 has 17 residues. Germline CDR1 is SGHDN and CDR2 is FVKESK. V lost 1 base and J 2 bases, leaving 12 bases between the germline ends. The library targeted TCRbeta and was prepared with unique molecular identifiers. TCRdb re-analysed the PCR reads in MiXCR, keeping a single row per CDR3 protein. The sample yields nearly 550,000 distinct CDR3 sequences, roughly 18% seen once. This receptor was obtained from a human donor who donated a stem cell graft to a child with acute lymphoblastic leukemia. The gene calls are TRBV14 and TRBJ2-6; D might be TRBD2 (5 bases). The sequences come from PBMCs from the stem cell graft donor, collected from the stem cell graft. For the CDR3, the DNA is TGTGCCAGCAGCCAAGGCGTAAAGGGAGCTGGGGCCAACGTCCTGACTTTC. Protein: CASSQGVKGAGANVLTF.